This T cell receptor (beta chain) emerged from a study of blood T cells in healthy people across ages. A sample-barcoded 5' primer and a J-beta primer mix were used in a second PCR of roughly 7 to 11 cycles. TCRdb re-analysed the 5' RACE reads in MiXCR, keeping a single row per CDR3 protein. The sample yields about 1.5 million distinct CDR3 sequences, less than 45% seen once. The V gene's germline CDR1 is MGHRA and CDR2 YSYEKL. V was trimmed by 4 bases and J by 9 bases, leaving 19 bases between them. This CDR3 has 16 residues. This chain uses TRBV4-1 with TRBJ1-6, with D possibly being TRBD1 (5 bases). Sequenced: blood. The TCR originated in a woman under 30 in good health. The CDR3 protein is CASSPRRDGNSSPLHF. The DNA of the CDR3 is TGCGCCAGCAGCCCTCGCCGGGACGGGAACAGTTCACCCCTCCACTTT.